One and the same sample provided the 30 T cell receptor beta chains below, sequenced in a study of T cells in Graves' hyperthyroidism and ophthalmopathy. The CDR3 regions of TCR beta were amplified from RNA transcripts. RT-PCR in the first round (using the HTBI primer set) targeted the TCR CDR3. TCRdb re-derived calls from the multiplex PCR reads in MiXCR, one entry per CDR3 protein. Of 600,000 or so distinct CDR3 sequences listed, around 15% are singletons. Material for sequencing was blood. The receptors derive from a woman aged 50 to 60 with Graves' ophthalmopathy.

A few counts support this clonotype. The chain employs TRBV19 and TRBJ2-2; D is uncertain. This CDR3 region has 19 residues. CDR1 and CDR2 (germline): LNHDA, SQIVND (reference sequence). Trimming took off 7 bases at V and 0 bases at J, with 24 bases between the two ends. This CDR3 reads CASKNMWHRSRSNTGELFF. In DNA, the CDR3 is TGTGCCAGTAAAAATATGTGGCACCGATCCCGCTCGAACACCGGGGAGCTGTTTTTT. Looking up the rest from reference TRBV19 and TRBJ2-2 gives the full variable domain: DGGITQSPKYLFRKEGQNVTLSCEQNLNHDAMYWYRQDPGQGLRLIYYSQIVNDFQKGDIAEGYSVSREKKESFPLTVTSAQKNPTAFYLCASKNMWHRSRSNTGELFFGEGSRLTVL.

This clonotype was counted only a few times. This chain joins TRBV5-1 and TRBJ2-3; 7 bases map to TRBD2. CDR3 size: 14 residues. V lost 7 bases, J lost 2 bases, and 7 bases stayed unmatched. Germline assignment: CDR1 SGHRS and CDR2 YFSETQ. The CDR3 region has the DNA TGCGCCAGCGCCACTAGCGAAGCCACAGATACGCAGTATTTT. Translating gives CASATSEATDTQYF.

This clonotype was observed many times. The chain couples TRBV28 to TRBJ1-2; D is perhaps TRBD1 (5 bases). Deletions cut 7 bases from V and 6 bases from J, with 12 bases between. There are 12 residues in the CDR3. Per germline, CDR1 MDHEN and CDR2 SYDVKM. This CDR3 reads CASNFGGDGYTF. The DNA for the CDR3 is TGTGCCAGCAACTTCGGGGGAGATGGCTACACCTTC.

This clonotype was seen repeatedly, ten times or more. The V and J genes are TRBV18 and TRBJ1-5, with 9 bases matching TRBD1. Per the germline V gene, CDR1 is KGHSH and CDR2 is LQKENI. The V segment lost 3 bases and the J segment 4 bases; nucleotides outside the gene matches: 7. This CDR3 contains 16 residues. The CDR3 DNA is TGTGCCAGCTCACCCGGGACAGGGTACACTAATCAGCCCCAGCATTTT. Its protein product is CASSPGTGYTNQPQHF. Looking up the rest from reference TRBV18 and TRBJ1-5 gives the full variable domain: NAGVMQNPRHLVRRRGQEARLRCSPMKGHSHVYWYRQLPEEGLKFMVYLQKENIIDESGMPKERFSAEFPKEGPSILRIQQVVRGDSAAYFCASSPGTGYTNQPQHFGDGTRLSIL.

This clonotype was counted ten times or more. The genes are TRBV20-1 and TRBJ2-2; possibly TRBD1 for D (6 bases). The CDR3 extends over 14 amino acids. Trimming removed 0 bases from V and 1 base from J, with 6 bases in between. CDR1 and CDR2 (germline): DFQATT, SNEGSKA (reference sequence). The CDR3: CSAREGGNTGELFF. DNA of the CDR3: TGCAGTGCTAGAGAAGGGGGGAACACCGGGGAGCTGTTTTTT.

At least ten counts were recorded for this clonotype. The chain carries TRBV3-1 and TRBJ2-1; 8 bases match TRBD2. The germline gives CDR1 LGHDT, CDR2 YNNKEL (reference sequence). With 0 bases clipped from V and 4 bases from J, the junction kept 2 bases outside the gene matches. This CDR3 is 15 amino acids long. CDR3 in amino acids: CASSQDEREYNEQFF. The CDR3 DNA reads TGTGCCAGCAGCCAAGATGAGCGGGAGTACAATGAGCAGTTCTTC.

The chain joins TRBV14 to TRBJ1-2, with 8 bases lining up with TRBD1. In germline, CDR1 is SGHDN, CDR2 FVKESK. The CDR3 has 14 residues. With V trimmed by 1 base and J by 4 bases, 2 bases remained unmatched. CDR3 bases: TGTGCCAGCAGCCAAGTCACAGGGGGCTATGGCTACACCTTC. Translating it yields CASSQVTGGYGYTF.

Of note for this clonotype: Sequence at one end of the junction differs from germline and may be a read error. This CDR3 reads CASSLAGAQNEQFF. CDR3 sequence (DNA): TGTGCCAGCAGCCTAGCGGGAGCTCAGAATGAGCAGTTCTTC. V gene TRBV7-2 combines with J gene TRBJ2-1, with TRBD2 identical over 10 bases. There are 14 residues in the CDR3. The germline gives CDR1 SGHTA, CDR2 FQGNSA. Using reference TRBV7-2 and TRBJ2-1 for the parts outside the CDR3, the full variable domain is GAGVSQSPSNKVTEKGKDVELRCDPISGHTALYWYRQSLGQGLEFLIYFQGNSAPDKSGLPSDRFSAERTGGSVSTLTIQRTQQEDSAVYLCASSLAGAQNEQFFGPGTRLTVL.

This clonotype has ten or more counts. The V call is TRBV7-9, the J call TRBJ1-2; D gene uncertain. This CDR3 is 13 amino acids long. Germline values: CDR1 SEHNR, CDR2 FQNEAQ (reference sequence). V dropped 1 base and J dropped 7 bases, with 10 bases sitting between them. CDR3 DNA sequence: TGTGCCAGCAGCTTAGAAACGGCTGCTGGCTACACCTTC. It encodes CASSLETAAGYTF.

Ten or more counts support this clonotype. CDR3 sequence reads: CASVGLYPSTDTQYF. CDR3 sequence (DNA): TGTGCCAGCGTGGGACTATACCCTAGCACAGATACGCAGTATTTT. The rearrangement links TRBV2 to TRBJ2-3; the match to TRBD2 covers 7 bases. CDR1 and CDR2 from the germline V gene are SNHLY and FYNNEI. CDR3 length equals 15 residues. V shed 8 bases, J shed 0 bases, and the junction held 8 bases outside the gene matches.

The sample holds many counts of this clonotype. CDR3 region: CASSPDSRGTSGRSDTQYF. Written as DNA, the CDR3 is TGTGCCAGCAGCCCGGACTCTCGAGGGACTAGCGGGAGATCAGATACGCAGTATTTT. The chain recombines TRBV13 with TRBJ2-3, with 14 bases fitting TRBD2. V shed 5 bases and J 4 bases; nucleotides not matched to a gene: 14. This CDR3 is built from 19 residues. CDR1 is PRHDT and CDR2 is FYEKMQ in the germline V gene (reference sequence).

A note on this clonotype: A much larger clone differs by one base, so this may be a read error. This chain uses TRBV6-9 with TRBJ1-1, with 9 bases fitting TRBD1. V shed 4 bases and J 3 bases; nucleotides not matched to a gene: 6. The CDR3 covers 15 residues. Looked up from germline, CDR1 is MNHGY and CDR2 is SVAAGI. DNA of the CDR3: TGTGCCAGCAGTTCGGGACAGGGCGACGACACTGAAGCTTTCTTT. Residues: CASSSGQGDDTEAFF.

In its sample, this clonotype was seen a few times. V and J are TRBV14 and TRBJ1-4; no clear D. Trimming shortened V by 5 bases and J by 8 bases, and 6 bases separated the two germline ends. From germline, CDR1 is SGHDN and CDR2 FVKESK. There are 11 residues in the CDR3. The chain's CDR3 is CASSGREKLFF. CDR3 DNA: TGTGCCAGCAGCGGACGGGAAAAACTGTTTTTT.

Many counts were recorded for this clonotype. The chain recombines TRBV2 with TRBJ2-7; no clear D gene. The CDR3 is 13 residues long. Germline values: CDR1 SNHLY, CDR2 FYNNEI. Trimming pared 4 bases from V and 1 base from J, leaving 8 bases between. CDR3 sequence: CASSVHESYEQYF. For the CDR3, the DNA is TGTGCCAGCAGTGTTCACGAATCCTACGAGCAGTACTTC.

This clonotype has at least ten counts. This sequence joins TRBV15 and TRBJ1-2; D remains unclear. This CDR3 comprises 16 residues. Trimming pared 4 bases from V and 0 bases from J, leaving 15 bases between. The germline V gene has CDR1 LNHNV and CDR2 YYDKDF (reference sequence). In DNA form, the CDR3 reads TGTGCCACCAGCACCTTAGTCGCAGATCCTAACTATGGCTACACCTTC. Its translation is CATSTLVADPNYGYTF.

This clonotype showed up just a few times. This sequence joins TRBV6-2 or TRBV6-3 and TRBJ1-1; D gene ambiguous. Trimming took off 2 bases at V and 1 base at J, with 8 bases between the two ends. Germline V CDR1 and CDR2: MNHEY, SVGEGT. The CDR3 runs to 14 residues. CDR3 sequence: CASSYRRENTEAFF. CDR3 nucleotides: TGTGCCAGCAGTTACCGGAGGGAGAACACTGAAGCTTTCTTT.

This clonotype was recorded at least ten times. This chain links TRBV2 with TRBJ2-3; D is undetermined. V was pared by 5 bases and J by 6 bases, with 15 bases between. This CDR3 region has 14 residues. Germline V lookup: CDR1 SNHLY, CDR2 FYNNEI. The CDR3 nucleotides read TGTGCCAGCAGTCAAACTACGGCAGACGATACGCAGTATTTT. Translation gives CASSQTTADDTQYF.

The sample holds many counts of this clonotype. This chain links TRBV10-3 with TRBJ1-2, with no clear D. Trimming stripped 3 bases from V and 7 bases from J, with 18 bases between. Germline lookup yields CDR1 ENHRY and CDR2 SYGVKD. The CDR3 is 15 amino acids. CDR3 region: CAISDSGRNPIGYTF. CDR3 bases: TGTGCCATCAGTGATTCAGGCCGAAACCCCATTGGCTACACCTTC.

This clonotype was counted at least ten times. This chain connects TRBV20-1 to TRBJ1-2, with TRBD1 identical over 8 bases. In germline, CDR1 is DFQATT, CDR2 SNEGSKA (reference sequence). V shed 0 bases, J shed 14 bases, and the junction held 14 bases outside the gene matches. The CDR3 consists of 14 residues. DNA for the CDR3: TGCAGTGCTAGAGAGTACGCCTCCCAGGGGGCACGTACCTTC. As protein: CSAREYASQGARTF.

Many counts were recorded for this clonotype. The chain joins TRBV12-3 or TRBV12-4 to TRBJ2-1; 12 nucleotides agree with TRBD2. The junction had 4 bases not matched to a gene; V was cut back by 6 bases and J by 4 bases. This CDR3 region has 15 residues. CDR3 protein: CASRLTSGSYNEQFF. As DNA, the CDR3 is TGTGCCAGCAGGCTGACTAGCGGGAGTTACAATGAGCAGTTCTTC.

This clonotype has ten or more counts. CDR3 DNA: TGCAGTGCTAGAAGTTCTAGCGGGGGAACTACACAAGAGACCCAGTACTTC. The encoded protein is CSARSSSGGTTQETQYF. The chain uses TRBV20-1 and TRBJ2-5, with TRBD2 identical over 10 bases. Germline assignment: CDR1 DFQATT and CDR2 SNEGSKA (reference sequence). The J segment lost 2 bases and the V segment lost 2 bases, leaving 11 bases of the junction unmatched. The CDR3 runs to 17 residues.

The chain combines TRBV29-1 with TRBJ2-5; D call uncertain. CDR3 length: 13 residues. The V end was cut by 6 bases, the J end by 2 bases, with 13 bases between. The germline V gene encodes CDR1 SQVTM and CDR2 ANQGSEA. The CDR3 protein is CSVGRKLQETQYF. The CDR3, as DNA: TGCAGCGTCGGACGGAAGTTACAAGAGACCCAGTACTTC.

In DNA form, the CDR3 reads TGTGCCAGCAGCGCCCTAAGCTCCTACGAGCAGTACTTC. Encoded protein: CASSALSSYEQYF. The chain joins TRBV9 to TRBJ2-7, with unresolved D. The CDR3 length is 13 residues. Germline CDR1 reads SGDLS; CDR2 reads YYNGEE. V was shortened by 3 bases and J by 0 bases, with 7 bases between the two germline ends.

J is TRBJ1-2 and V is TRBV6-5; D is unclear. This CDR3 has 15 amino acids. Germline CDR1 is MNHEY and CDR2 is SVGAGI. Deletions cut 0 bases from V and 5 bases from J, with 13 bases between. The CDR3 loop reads CASSYSGSGYYGYTF. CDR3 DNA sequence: TGTGCCAGCAGTTACTCGGGGTCCGGGTATTATGGCTACACCTTC.

CDR3 loop: CAWLERGVNYEQYF. The CDR3 nucleotides are TGTGCCTGGCTCGAGCGGGGAGTTAACTACGAGCAGTACTTC. The rearrangement uses TRBV30 and TRBJ2-7, with 7 nucleotides matching TRBD2. The CDR3 is 14 residues long. The ends lost 5 bases at V and 3 bases at J; junction bases unmatched: 10. The germline CDR1 and CDR2 sequences are GTSNPN and SVGIG (reference sequence).

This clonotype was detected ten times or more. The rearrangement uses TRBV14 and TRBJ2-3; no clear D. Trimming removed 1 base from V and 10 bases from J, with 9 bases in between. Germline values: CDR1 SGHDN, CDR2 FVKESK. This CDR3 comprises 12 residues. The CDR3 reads CASSQVFEAQYF. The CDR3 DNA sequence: TGTGCCAGCAGCCAAGTATTTGAAGCGCAGTATTTT.

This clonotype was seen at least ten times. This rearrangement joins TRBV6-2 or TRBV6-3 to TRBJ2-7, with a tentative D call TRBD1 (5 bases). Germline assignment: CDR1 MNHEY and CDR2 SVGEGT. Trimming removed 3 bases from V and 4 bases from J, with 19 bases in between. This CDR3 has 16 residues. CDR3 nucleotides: TGTGCCAGCAGTTATGAGGACATTCTACCTGTATACGAGCAGTACTTC. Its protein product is CASSYEDILPVYEQYF.

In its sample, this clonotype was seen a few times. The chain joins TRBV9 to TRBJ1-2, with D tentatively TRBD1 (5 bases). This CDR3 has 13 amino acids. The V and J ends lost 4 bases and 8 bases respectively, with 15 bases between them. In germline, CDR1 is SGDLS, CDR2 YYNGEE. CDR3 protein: CASSPEGLRGYTF. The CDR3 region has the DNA TGTGCCAGCAGCCCGGAGGGACTGCGGGGCTACACCTTC.

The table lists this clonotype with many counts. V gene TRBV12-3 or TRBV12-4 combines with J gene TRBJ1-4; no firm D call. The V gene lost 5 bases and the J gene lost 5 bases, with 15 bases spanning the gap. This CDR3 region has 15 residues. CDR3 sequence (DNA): TGTGCCAGCAGTGAACGGACGGGCGGAAATGAAAAACTGTTTTTT. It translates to CASSERTGGNEKLFF.

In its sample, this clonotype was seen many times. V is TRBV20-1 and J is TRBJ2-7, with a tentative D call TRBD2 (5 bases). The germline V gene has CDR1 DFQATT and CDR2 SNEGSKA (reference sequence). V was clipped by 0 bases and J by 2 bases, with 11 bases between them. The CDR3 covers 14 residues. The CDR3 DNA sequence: TGCAGTGCTAGAGAGTTAGCGCAGACCTACGAGCAGTACTTC. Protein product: CSARELAQTYEQYF.